Below are 25 T cell receptor beta chains sequenced from a single sample in a study of cytomegalovirus exposure and HLA in healthy donors. This PCR relied on a set of 60 Vbeta primers and 13 Jbeta primers. Repertoires were generated with immunoSEQ multiplex PCR, while TCRdb's copy carries only in-frame clones and drops some. The sample holds about 120,000 clones, 50% to 75% seen once. Sequenced material: PBMCs. Every receptor here comes from a middle-aged woman in good health and CMV-seropositive.

The gene calls are TRBV6-5 and TRBJ2-5; a possible D gene is TRBD2 (5 bases). This CDR3 is 14 amino acids long. Germline values: CDR1 MNHEY, CDR2 SVGAGI. V lost 0 bases, J lost 5 bases, and 10 bases lay in between. The DNA for the CDR3 is TGTGCCAGCAGTTACTCGTGGGGAGCGGAGACCCAGTACTTC. Encoded protein: CASSYSWGAETQYF.

This chain uses TRBV4-1 with TRBJ2-1, with TRBD2 identical over 9 bases. CDR1 MGHRA and CDR2 YSYEKL come from the germline V gene. The CDR3 runs 17 residues. V dropped 0 bases and J dropped 8; count of bases not matched to a gene: 11. CDR3: CASSQDRAGGGSDEQFF. CDR3 nucleotides: TGCGCCAGCAGCCAAGACCGAGCGGGGGGTGGGTCGGATGAGCAGTTCTTC.

The count of this clone is one. Different DNA sequences within this sample yield the same CDR3. The genes are TRBV6-1 and TRBJ2-7; perhaps TRBD2 as D (5 bases). The CDR3 is 14 amino acids. The V end lost 3 bases, the J end lost 0 bases, and 9 bases lay between the germline ends. Per germline, CDR1 MNHNS and CDR2 SASEGT. In nucleotides, the CDR3 is TGTGCCAGCAGTGAGGACTGGAGCTCCTACGAGCAGTACTTC. Its protein is CASSEDWSSYEQYF.

The chain recombines TRBV6-1 with TRBJ2-1, with 11 bases lining up with TRBD2. Germline V gene lookup returns CDR1 MNHNS and CDR2 SASEGT. V gave up 1 base and J gave up 4 bases; unmatched junction bases: 6. This CDR3 has 17 residues. The CDR3 sequence: CASSEVTSGSHYNEQFF. Written as DNA, the CDR3 is TGTGCCAGCAGTGAAGTTACTAGCGGGAGCCATTACAATGAGCAGTTCTTC.

The chain links TRBV4-1 to TRBJ1-5, with D possibly being TRBD1 (6 bases). Germline lookup yields CDR1 MGHRA and CDR2 YSYEKL. Trimming took off 3 bases at V and 5 bases at J, with 14 bases between the two ends. There are 15 residues in the CDR3. CDR3 in DNA: TGCGCCAGCAGCCACTCCCGGGACAATGATCAGCCCCAGCATTTT. Its translation: CASSHSRDNDQPQHF.

The chain uses TRBV5-1 and TRBJ1-4, with 7 bases identical to TRBD1. V gave up 4 bases and J gave up 12 bases; unmatched junction bases: 27. The CDR3 sequence is 19 residues long. CDR1 SGHRS and CDR2 YFSETQ come from the germline V gene. The CDR3 DNA reads as TGCGCCAGCAGCCTACCCACACGAGATAACAGGGGAGGATTGGTAGAACTGTTTTTT. Encoded protein: CASSLPTRDNRGGLVELFF.

The table lists this clone with a few counts. V is TRBV6-5 and J is TRBJ1-1; D ambiguous. CDR1 and CDR2 (germline): MNHEY, SVGAGI. V was cut by 4 bases and J by 8 bases, with 11 bases left in between. The CDR3 loop spans 12 amino acids. This CDR3 reads CASSSWGGEAFF. The DNA for the CDR3 is TGTGCCAGCAGTTCCTGGGGAGGGGAAGCTTTCTTT.

On this clone itself: The sample holds other DNA sequences that translate to the same CDR3. The V call is TRBV4-2, the J call TRBJ1-1; 7 bases line up with TRBD1. CDR3 length: 16 amino acids. Germline assignment: CDR1 LGHNA and CDR2 YNFKEQ. After removal of 4 bases from V and 3 bases from J, the junction contained 11 bases not matched to a gene. The CDR3 nucleotides read TGTGCCAGCAGCCCCCAACAGGGGTTCAAGGACACTGAAGCTTTCTTT. Encoded protein: CASSPQQGFKDTEAFF.

The chain recombines TRBV10-2 with TRBJ2-5; D possibly corresponds to TRBD2 (7 bases). Germline assignment: CDR1 WSHSY and CDR2 SAAADI. The CDR3 extends over 15 amino acids. V was cut by 0 bases and J by 4 bases, with 12 bases left in between. CDR3 coding DNA: TGCGCCAGCAGTGAGTCAGGGGGGGCAGGAGAGACCCAGTACTTC. Its protein product is CASSESGGAGETQYF.

The chain employs TRBV5-1 and TRBJ2-5; no clear D gene. Germline CDR1 reads SGHRS; CDR2 reads YFSETQ. CDR3 size: 12 residues. Between the trimmed V and J ends, which lost 6 bases and 1 base, there was a span of 7 bases. CDR3 nucleotide sequence: TGCGCCAGCAACCACGGCCAAGAGACCCAGTACTTC. Its protein is CASNHGQETQYF.

The rearrangement uses TRBV5-6 and TRBJ2-1, with 7 bases identical to TRBD1. Germline V gene lookup returns CDR1 SGHDT and CDR2 YYEEEE. Trimming removed 0 bases from V and 4 bases from J; junction bases left unmatched: 4. The CDR3 runs to 15 residues. The CDR3 spells CASSLAGRGYNEQFF. The CDR3 DNA sequence: TGTGCCAGCAGCTTGGCCGGCAGGGGGTACAATGAGCAGTTCTTC.

The chain couples TRBV6-6 to TRBJ2-1, with D uncertain. CDR1 and CDR2 (germline): MNHNY, SVGAGI (reference sequence). The V and J ends lost 2 bases and 7 bases respectively, with 12 bases between them. CDR3 size: 14 residues. CDR3 residues: CASSYLAAANEQFF. The CDR3 DNA is TGTGCCAGCAGTTACCTCGCGGCCGCGAATGAGCAGTTCTTC.

The V call is TRBV18, the J call TRBJ1-1, with 7 bases identical to TRBD1. The ends lost 3 bases at V and 4 bases at J; junction bases unmatched: 5. Germline-derived CDR1 and CDR2 are KGHSH and LQKENI. The CDR3 totals 14 residues. The CDR3 DNA follows: TGTGCCAGCTCACCCGGACAGGCTGTCACTGAAGCTTTCTTT. Amino acids: CASSPGQAVTEAFF.

The chain has TRBV9 and TRBJ2-3, with 7 bases lining up with TRBD1. The trim removed 3 bases at V and 0 bases at J, leaving 4 bases unmatched. The CDR3 has 15 residues. Germline V gene sequence: CDR1 SGDLS, CDR2 YYNGEE. CDR3 sequence (DNA): TGTGCCAGCAGCGCCGGGACAGCTAGCACAGATACGCAGTATTTT. Protein sequence: CASSAGTASTDTQYF. The full variable domain, in which reference TRBV9 and TRBJ2-3 provide the parts outside the CDR3, is DSGVTQTPKHLITATGQRVTLRCSPRSGDLSVYWYQQSLDQGLQFLIQYYNGEERAKGNILERFSAQQFPDLHSELNLSSLELGDSALYFCASSAGTASTDTQYFGPGTRLTVL.

The V gene is TRBV12-5, the J gene TRBJ2-3, with 7 bases aligning to TRBD1. V gave up 6 bases and J gave up 6 bases; unmatched junction bases: 6. This CDR3 comprises 13 residues. In germline, CDR1 is LGHNT, CDR2 FRNRAP. The CDR3 coding sequence is TGTGCTAGTGGCCCAAACAGGGGTGATACGCAGTATTTT. It encodes CASGPNRGDTQYF. Full variable domain (rest looked up from reference TRBV12-5 and TRBJ2-3): DARVTQTPRHKVTEMGQEVTMRCQPILGHNTVFWYRQTMMQGLELLAYFRNRAPLDDSGMPKDRFSAEMPDATLATLKIQPSEPRDSAVYFCASGPNRGDTQYFGPGTRLTVL.

The CDR3 loop is CASSSTSGAADTQYF. CDR3 nucleotides: TGTGCCAGCAGTTCGACTAGCGGGGCCGCAGATACGCAGTATTTT. V and J are TRBV6-5 and TRBJ2-3, with 11 nucleotides matching TRBD2. Trimming took 4 bases from V and 4 from J; bases not matched to a gene: 4. Germline V lookup: CDR1 MNHEY, CDR2 SVGAGI. The CDR3 is 15 amino acids.

The V call is TRBV9, the J call TRBJ2-7, with D tentatively TRBD2 (6 bases). This CDR3 has 14 amino acids. Germline V CDR1 and CDR2: SGDLS, YYNGEE. Trimming left V 4 bases short and J 7 bases short, with 18 bases between. The CDR3 nucleotides are TGTGCCAGCAGCCTTCAGGAGGGGAGAAGGGAGCAGTACTTC. Translating gives CASSLQEGRREQYF.

V and J are TRBV6-5 and TRBJ1-1; D unclear. The CDR3 spans 13 residues. Germline-derived CDR1 and CDR2 are MNHEY and SVGAGI. The V end was cut by 6 bases, the J end by 1 base, with 9 bases between. CDR3 sequence reads: CASSSDTNTEAFF. CDR3 nucleotide sequence: TGTGCCAGCAGCTCTGACACGAACACTGAAGCTTTCTTT.

The J gene is TRBJ2-1, the V gene TRBV12-5; D remains unclear. V was trimmed by 3 bases and J by 6 bases, leaving 12 bases between them. This CDR3 has 14 amino acids. The germline gives CDR1 LGHNT, CDR2 FRNRAP. CDR3 nucleotides: TGTGCTAGTGGTTTCGGGTCCTTGGGCAATGAGCAGTTCTTC. The encoded protein is CASGFGSLGNEQFF.

The sample holds one count of this clone. The chain is built from TRBV13 and TRBJ1-3, with D hard to call. CDR1 and CDR2 from the germline V gene are PRHDT and FYEKMQ (reference sequence). The length of the CDR3 is 12 residues. Deletions cut 5 bases from V and 1 base from J, with 3 bases between. In DNA form, the CDR3 reads TGTGCCAGCAGCACTTCTGGAAACACCATATATTTT. Protein sequence: CASSTSGNTIYF.

The gene calls are TRBV2 and TRBJ1-4; 7 positions match TRBD1. V was clipped by 4 bases and J by 11 bases; unmatched bases: 4. Germline V gene lookup returns CDR1 SNHLY and CDR2 FYNNEI. The CDR3 is made up of 12 amino acids. For the CDR3, the DNA is TGTGCCAGCAGTGGGGACAGTGGGAAACTGTTTTTT. This encodes CASSGDSGKLFF.

This clone was seen a few times. This chain uses TRBV5-1 with TRBJ2-7; possibly TRBD2 for D (5 bases). Germline V CDR1 and CDR2: SGHRS, YFSETQ. The length of the CDR3 is 15 residues. The V gene lost 4 bases and the J gene lost 6 bases, with 20 bases spanning the gap. The CDR3 sequence is CASSLITEGGGEQYF. The CDR3 DNA sequence: TGCGCCAGCAGCCTAATTACTGAAGGAGGTGGCGAGCAGTACTTC.

This clone occurred once. This chain links TRBV11-3 with TRBJ1-4, with a weak D call TRBD1 (5 bases). In germline, CDR1 is SGHNT, CDR2 YENEEA. Trimming shortened V by 0 bases and J by 4 bases, and 6 bases separated the two germline ends. The CDR3 runs 14 residues. CDR3 coding DNA: TGTGCCAGCAGCTTAGAGGGGCATAATGAAAAACTGTTTTTT. As protein: CASSLEGHNEKLFF. Looking up the rest from reference TRBV11-3 and TRBJ1-4 gives the full variable domain: EAGVVQSPRYKIIEKKQPVAFWCNPISGHNTLYWYLQNLGQGPELLIRYENEEAVDDSQLPKDRFSAERLKGVDSTLKIQPAELGDSAVYLCASSLEGHNEKLFFGSGTQLSVL.

V gene TRBV5-4 combines with J gene TRBJ2-7; D is perhaps TRBD1 (5 bases). The V and J ends lost 0 bases and 0 bases respectively, with 7 bases between them. Germline V gene sequence: CDR1 SGHNT, CDR2 YYREEE (reference sequence). This CDR3 region has 14 residues. The CDR3 sequence is CASSLAGHSYEQYF. CDR3 coding DNA: TGTGCCAGCAGCTTGGCAGGGCACTCCTACGAGCAGTACTTC.

With respect to this clone: One end of the junction varies from germline; a read error may be responsible. The chain is built from TRBV7-9 and TRBJ1-1; no clear D. CDR1 and CDR2 (germline): SEHNR, FQNEAQ (reference sequence). This CDR3 region has 12 residues. CDR3 nucleotides: TGTTCCAGCAGCGAGATGGACACTGAAGCTTTCTTT. Its protein product is CSSSEMDTEAFF.